Following are 3 T cell receptor beta chains from one sample sequenced in a study of control samples from healthy donors and cancer patients. The data were produced by immunoSEQ multiplex PCR, yet TCRdb's version contains in-frame clones alone and is incomplete. The top ten clones hold 1.5% to 2% of a sample with about 130,000 clones, roughly 84% of them seen once. Sequencing was done on a sample of blood. The receptors shown here come from a young man in good health.

This rearrangement joins TRBV5-1 to TRBJ1-1; the D is unclear. The CDR3 covers 15 residues. Trimming took 4 bases from V and 2 from J, leaving 15 bases between them. CDR1 and CDR2 from the germline V gene are SGHRS and YFSETQ. The CDR3 region is CASSPYGGSNTEAFF. The CDR3, as DNA: TGCGCCAGCAGCCCGTACGGTGGGAGCAACACTGAAGCTTTCTTT.

The chain combines TRBV19 with TRBJ1-5, with D hard to call. V was shortened by 5 bases and J by 0 bases, with 11 bases between the two germline ends. This CDR3 region has 15 residues. Germline V CDR1 and CDR2: LNHDA, SQIVND (reference sequence). The CDR3 DNA reads TGTGCCAGTAGTCTTGACGGGGATAGCAATCAGCCCCAGCATTTT. It yields the protein CASSLDGDSNQPQHF.

This clone came up a few times. The chain employs TRBV7-2 and TRBJ1-5; the D gene is possibly TRBD1 (5 bases). Per germline, CDR1 SGHTA and CDR2 FQGNSA. CDR3 length equals 13 residues. V lost 7 bases to trimming and J lost 1 base, with 8 bases between them. This CDR3 is CASKGLSNQPQHF. The CDR3, as DNA: TGTGCCAGCAAGGGGTTGAGCAATCAGCCCCAGCATTTT.